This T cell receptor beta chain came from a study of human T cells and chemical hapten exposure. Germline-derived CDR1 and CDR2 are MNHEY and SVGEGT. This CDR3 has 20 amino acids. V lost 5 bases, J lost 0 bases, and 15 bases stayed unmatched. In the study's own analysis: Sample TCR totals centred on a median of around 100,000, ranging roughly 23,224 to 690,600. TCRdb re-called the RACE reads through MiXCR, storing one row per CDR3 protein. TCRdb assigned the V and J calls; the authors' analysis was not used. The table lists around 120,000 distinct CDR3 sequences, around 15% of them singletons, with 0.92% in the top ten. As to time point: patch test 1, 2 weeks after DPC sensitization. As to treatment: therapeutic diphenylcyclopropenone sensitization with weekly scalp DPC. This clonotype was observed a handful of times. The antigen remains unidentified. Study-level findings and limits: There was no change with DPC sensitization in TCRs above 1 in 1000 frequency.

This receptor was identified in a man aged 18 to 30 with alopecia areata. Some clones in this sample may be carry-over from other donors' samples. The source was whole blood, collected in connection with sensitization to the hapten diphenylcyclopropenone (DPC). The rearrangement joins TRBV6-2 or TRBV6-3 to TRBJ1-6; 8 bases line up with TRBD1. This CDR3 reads CASSRYGQGRTSSYNSPLHF. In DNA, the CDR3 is TGTGCCAGCAGTCGATATGGACAGGGACGGACGAGCTCCTATAATTCACCCCTCCACTTT.